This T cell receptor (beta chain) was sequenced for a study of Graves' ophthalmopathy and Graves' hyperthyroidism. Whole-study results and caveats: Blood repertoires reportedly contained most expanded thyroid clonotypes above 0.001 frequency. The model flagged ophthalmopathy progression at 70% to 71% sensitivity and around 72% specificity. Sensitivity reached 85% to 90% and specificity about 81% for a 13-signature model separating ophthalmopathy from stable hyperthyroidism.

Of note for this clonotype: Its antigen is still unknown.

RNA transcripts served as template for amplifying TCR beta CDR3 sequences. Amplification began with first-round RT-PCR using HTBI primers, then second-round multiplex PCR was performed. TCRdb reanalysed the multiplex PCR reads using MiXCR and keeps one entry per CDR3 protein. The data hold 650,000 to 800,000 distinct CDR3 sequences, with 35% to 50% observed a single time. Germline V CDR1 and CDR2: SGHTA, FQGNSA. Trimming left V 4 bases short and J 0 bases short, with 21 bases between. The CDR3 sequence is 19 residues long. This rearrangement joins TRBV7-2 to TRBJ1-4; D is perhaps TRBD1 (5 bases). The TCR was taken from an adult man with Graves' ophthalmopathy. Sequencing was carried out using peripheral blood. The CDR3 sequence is CASSWARGSPYATNEKLFF. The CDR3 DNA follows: TGTGCCAGCAGCTGGGCCCGGGGGTCTCCTTATGCAACTAATGAAAAACTGTTTTTT.